These 2 T cell receptor delta chains were all obtained from the same sample, sequenced in a study of fetal and pediatric gammadelta thymocytes. TCRdb repeated clone calling on the reads with CATT. The table has some 2,000 delta-chain clones, around a quarter seen once. The specimen sequenced was non-Vgamma9Vdelta2 gamma-delta T cells from the thymus. The subset denotes: CD3+gammadeltaTCR+ thymocytes not co-expressing Vgamma9 and Vdelta2. The source is a child who underwent cardiac surgery and was recorded as healthy.

Turning to this clone: This is likely an artifact of a read error, given a far larger clone one base away. Other DNA sequences in this sample translate to the same CDR3. The chain is built from TRDV1 and TRDJ1; 11 bases match TRDD3. V dropped 0 bases and J dropped 1; count of bases not matched to a gene: 25. Per germline, CDR1 TSWWSYY and CDR2 QGS. The CDR3 has 24 residues. The CDR3 nucleotides read TGTGCTCTTGGGGAACTAGGTCTCAGGAGAATCACTTACTGGGGGATAGTAGGCACCGATAAACTCATCTTT. Translating gives CALGELGLRRITYWGIVGTDKLIF.

This clone counts as medium-sized. This chain uses TRDV1 with TRDJ1; D is unclear. This CDR3 contains 13 residues. Trimming shortened V by 6 bases and J by 4 bases, and 12 bases separated the two germline ends. The germline V gene has CDR1 TSWWSYY and CDR2 QGS. CDR3 in DNA: TGTGCTCTTGGAAAGGGCTGGCTCGATAAACTCATCTTT. Protein sequence: CALGKGWLDKLIF.